The T cell receptor (beta chain) described here comes from a study of blood T cell repertoires in COVID-19 (TCRdb year 2020). About the investigation overall: Samples from collaborators originated in the United States, Italy and Spain and spanned both the acute and convalescent phases of COVID-19. A de-identified subject ID, COVID-19 status, age in years and sex were almost always included in the sample metadata. Deeply sampled blood TCRbeta repertoires from subjects exposed to, actively infected with, or recovered from COVID-19 were included in the dataset. Where available, HLA class I and class II types were taken from metadata supplied by the sample provider and were not determined by assay-based typing. The samples were drawn from the first 160 participants of the ongoing ImmuneRACE study and from 950 to 1,500 subjects provided by 6 global collaborators. The repertoires were made available in a free public database intended to serve as a resource for research on the immune response to SARS-CoV-2. The material from the prospective study consisted of cDNA or gDNA derived from T cells, B-cell-depleted T cells, or PBMCs.

At one collaborating source in Seattle, patients were enrolled during active infection and were followed longitudinally through the course of disease. Collaborating institutions collected whole blood in K2EDTA tubes following their own protocols. For TCRbeta analysis, collaborators shipped samples as frozen whole blood, isolated PBMCs, or DNA extracted from either of those sample types. General findings and caveats noted by the study authors: The quantity of clinical and demographic metadata differed by source and by participant and was supplied without curation.

TCRbeta CDR3 regions were amplified from genomic DNA by means of the immunoSEQ Assay, a bias-controlled multiplex PCR. In the original analysis: The number of nucleated cells in each sample was estimated from the amplification of reference gene primers within the assay. To quantify the absolute abundance of each unique TCRbeta CDR3 rearrangement, sequence reads were collapsed and filtered. For each sample, productive Simpson clonality was calculated as the square root of Simpson's diversity index across productive rearrangements. TCRdb re-hosts the immuneACCESS table, in-frame sequences only. Its copies lack some clones; in the studies checked, an unresolved V gene accounts for under half of them, and the cause for the rest is not known. D and trimming come from the DNA, and the V and J calls and clone size come from that table. This sample lists just over 300,000 clones; roughly 86% were detected once. The ten most abundant clones make up 1.5% to 2% of the sample.

From its cysteine to its phenylalanine, the CDR3 spans 15 amino acids. Just CDR3 DNA is preserved here, 45 bases in frame from base 1. The sample holds a few counts of this clone. Its antigen specificity is not known. No much larger clonotype is one base removed from it; base qualities were not supplied. Recombination linked TRBV12-1 to TRBJ2-7; the table's D call of TRBD1 was not tested on the DNA. TRBV12-1 is described as a pseudogene. The sample comprised peripheral blood. This clonotype was obtained from a woman aged 25 to 45 with COVID-19, enrolled during active disease. The nucleotide sequence is TGTGCCAGCAGCTCTGGGACAGAGGTTTCCTACGAGCAGTACTTC. Its protein product is CASSSGTEVSYEQYF.